This T cell receptor beta chain was sequenced in a study of CD8 T cells in ankylosing spondylitis. Broader study findings: It appeared that ankylosing spondylitis blood was characterized by a TCR beta motif of several highly homologous variants. Reactive arthritis synovial fluid and blood previously showed some of these motif variants.

A note on this clonotype: The antigen is not known.

V gave up 2 bases and J gave up 7 bases; unmatched junction bases: 5. The CDR3 extends over 14 amino acids. In germline, CDR1 is KGHSH, CDR2 LQKENI. TCRdb reprocessed the 5' RACE reads via MiXCR and lists one record per CDR3 protein. The table has around 340,000 distinct CDR3 sequences, about 15% seen once. The sequence was obtained from a male donor with ankylosing spondylitis or in good health (not recorded which). This sequence joins TRBV18 and TRBJ1-2; TRBD1 aligns across 9 bases. Sequenced sample: blood, either unsorted or a sorted T cell fraction (not recorded which). CDR3 in amino acids: CASSPKGQGFGYTF. The CDR3 DNA is TGTGCCAGCTCACCAAAAGGACAGGGGTTTGGCTACACCTTC.